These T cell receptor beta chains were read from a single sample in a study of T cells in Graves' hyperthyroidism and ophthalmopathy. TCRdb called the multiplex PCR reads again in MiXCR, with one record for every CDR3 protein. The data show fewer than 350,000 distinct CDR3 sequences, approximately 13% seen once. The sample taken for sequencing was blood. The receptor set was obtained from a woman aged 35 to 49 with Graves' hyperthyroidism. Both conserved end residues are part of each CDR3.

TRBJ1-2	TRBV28	CASRGQVANYGYTF
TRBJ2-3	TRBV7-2	CASSFFTSGMDTQYF
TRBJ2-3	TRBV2	CATDDKPDTQYF
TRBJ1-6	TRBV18	CASVDSQNSPLHF
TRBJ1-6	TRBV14	CASSSHPAGSPLHF
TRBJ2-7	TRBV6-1	CASTSELAGYEQYF
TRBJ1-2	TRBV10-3	CAISEDREDYGYTF
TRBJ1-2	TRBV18	CASSASGPYGYTF
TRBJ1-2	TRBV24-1	CATSDLSSYSGYTF
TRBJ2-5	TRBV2	CASREGSAGGEETQYF
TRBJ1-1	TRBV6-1	CASRVTFTRTTEAFF
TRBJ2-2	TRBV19	CASSPTAGLTGELFF
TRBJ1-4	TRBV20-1	CSAEDTTNEKLFF
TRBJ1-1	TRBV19	CASSGRDRGHGMNTEAFF
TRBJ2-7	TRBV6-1	CATGSSGIPNEQYF
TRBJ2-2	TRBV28	CASSPRQAPGELFF
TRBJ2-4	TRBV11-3	CASSRRTDASGKNIQYF
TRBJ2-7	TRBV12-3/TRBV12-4	CASTPTGLAGIYEQYF
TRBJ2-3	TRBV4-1	CASSQDERAGDTQYF
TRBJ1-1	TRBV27	CASSPDPNTEAFF
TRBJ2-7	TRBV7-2	CASSLGRAGGTAYEQYF
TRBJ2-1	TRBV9	CASSVGSRNNEQFF
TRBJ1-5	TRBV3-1	CASSQSGAGNQPQHF
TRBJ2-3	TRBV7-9	CASSLGAEDTQYF
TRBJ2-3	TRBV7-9	CASSSGTGEDTQYF
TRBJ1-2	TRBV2	CASRETVFYGYTF
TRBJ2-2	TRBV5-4	CASSSALAGGSPGELFF
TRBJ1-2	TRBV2	CASRGPDRAYGYTF
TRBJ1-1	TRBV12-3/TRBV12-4	CASSKPGQAEAFF
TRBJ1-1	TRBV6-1	CASSWTEMNTEAFF
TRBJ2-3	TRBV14	CASSHSHTQYF
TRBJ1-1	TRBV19	CASMKGAGDTEAFF
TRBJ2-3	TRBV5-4	CASSPRLDRPDTQYF
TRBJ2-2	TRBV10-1	CASSENQGGQNTGELFF
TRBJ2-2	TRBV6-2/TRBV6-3	CASSYSMGGKGELFF
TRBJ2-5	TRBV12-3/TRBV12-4	CASSLGGQTGTQYF
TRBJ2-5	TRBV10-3	CAIRPADLGETQYF
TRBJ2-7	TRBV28	CASSFRDRGQAYEQYF
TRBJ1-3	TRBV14	CASSPQEGLSGNTIYF
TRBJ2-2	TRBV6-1	CASKPGHANTGELFF
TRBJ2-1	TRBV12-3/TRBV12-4	CASSRDRRTNEQFF
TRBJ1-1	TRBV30	CAWTKQTGNTEAFF
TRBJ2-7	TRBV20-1	CSAIGQDYEQYF
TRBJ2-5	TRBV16	CASSPDRGETQYF
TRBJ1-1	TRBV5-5	CASSLSERRGKPRAFF
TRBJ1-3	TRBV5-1	CASSLTPTGGNTIYF
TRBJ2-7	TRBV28	CASSFPADVYEQYF
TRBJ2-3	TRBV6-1	CASSLKSRGDTQYF
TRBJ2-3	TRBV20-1	CSATPDSVRGTQYF
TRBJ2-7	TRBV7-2	CASSLALAATYEQYF
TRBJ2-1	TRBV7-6	CASSNPGLAKFF
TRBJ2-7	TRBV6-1	CASRTGTATYEQYF
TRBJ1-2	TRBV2	CASTETGSGYGYTF
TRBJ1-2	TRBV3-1	CASSRVTGTGTYGYTF
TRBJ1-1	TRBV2	CASKPGQNEAFF